This TCR beta chain comes out of a study of shared clonotypes between healthy human individuals. Some clones are missing from TCRdb's copy, which holds only in-frame ones; the method was immunoSEQ multiplex PCR. The sample shows about 460,000 clones, approximately 77% of them seen only once. In germline, CDR1 is SEHNR, CDR2 FQNEAQ (reference sequence). The length of the CDR3 is 15 residues. The germline V and J ends were trimmed by 5 bases and 4 bases, with 18 bases remaining between them. This clone turned up a few times. The chain carries TRBV7-9 and TRBJ2-7; D not resolved. This clonotype originated in a woman in her thirties or forties in good health. Some clones in this sample may be carry-over from other donors' samples. Sequenced sample: PBMCs. CDR3 nucleotides: TGTGCCAGCAGCGGTCAGGAAAATGCTCATTACGAGCAGTACTTC. Encoded protein: CASSGQENAHYEQYF.